Listed below are T cell receptor beta chains from one sample, sequenced in a study of blood T cell repertoires in COVID-19. Sequencing used immunoSEQ multiplex PCR; TCRdb keeps in-frame clones, though not all of them. The data show 250,000 to 350,000 clones, about 80% seen once. The specimen was peripheral blood. Receptors were obtained from a person between 70 and 80 years old with COVID-19, enrolled during active disease. Both conserved end residues are part of each CDR3. D genes are given only for firm matches. For some rows the clone size is stated as once, few or many, or as a class when expanded; others skip it.

TRBJ2-2	NA	TRBV6-5	TRBD1	CASSLDRANTGELFF	TGTGCCAGCAGTTTGGACAGGGCTAACACCGGGGAGCTGTTTTTT
TRBJ1-2	NA	TRBV28	NA	CASSLLVAIPRLGYTF	TGTGCCAGCAGCCTCTTAGTAGCGATCCCCAGACTTGGCTACACCTTC
TRBJ1-6	NA	TRBV27	TRBD1	CASSRTGGSTYNSPLHF	TGTGCCAGCAGCCGGACAGGCGGCTCCACCTATAATTCACCCCTCCACTTT
TRBJ1-5	NA	TRBV21-1	NA	CASSKSRTGVYQPQHF	TGTGCCAGCAGCAAGAGCCGGACAGGGGTGTATCAGCCCCAGCATTTT
TRBJ1-4	few	TRBV7-2	TRBD1	CASSPGTGYEKLFF	TGTGCCAGCAGCCCCGGGACAGGGTATGAAAAACTGTTTTTT
TRBJ1-1	NA	TRBV7-9	NA	CASSSRTYMLNTEAFF	TGTGCCAGCAGCTCACGAACATACATGTTGAACACTGAAGCTTTCTTT
TRBJ2-5	NA	TRBV28	TRBD2	CASSLRGGARGETQYF	TGTGCCAGCAGTTTACGCGGGGGAGCGCGGGGAGAGACCCAGTACTTC
TRBJ2-4	once	TRBV7-3	NA	CASSLDSGYIQYF	TGTGCCAGCAGCTTAGACAGCGGGTACATTCAGTACTTC
TRBJ1-6	NA	TRBV15	NA	CATRSSYNSPLHF	TGTGCCACCAGGAGCTCCTATAATTCACCCCTCCACTTT
TRBJ2-7	few	TRBV5-4	NA	CASSPGGYEQYF	TGTGCCAGCAGCCCCGGGGGCTACGAGCAGTACTTC
TRBJ2-1	NA	TRBV6-6	TRBD1	CAGSTFPGTGFNEQFF	TGTGCCGGTTCCACATTTCCCGGGACAGGTTTCAATGAGCAGTTCTTC
TRBJ1-1	NA	TRBV12-3/TRBV12-4	NA	CASSLKTYTEAFF	TGTGCCAGCAGTTTAAAGACATACACTGAAGCTTTCTTT
TRBJ2-1	NA	TRBV7-2	NA	CASSPYRETRGNEQFF	TGTGCCAGCAGCCCCTACAGGGAAACCCGTGGAAATGAGCAGTTCTTC
TRBJ2-5	NA	TRBV12-3/TRBV12-4	NA	CASSLDRIKPQYF	TGTGCCAGCAGTTTAGACAGAATAAAGCCCCAGTACTTC
TRBJ2-2	few	TRBV29-1	NA	CSVGRDFDTGELFF	TGCAGCGTTGGTCGGGACTTCGACACCGGGGAGCTGTTTTTT
TRBJ2-3	once	TRBV7-3	NA	CASSLAGATDAQYF	TGTGCCAGCAGCTTGGCCGGCGCCACAGATGCGCAGTATTTT
TRBJ2-1	once	TRBV12-3/TRBV12-4	NA	CASSFAAGEQFF	TGTGCCAGCAGTTTTGCGGCTGGCGAGCAGTTCTTC
TRBJ2-2	few	TRBV28	NA	CASSRDRSNTGELFF	TGTGCCAGCAGTCGAGACAGGTCGAACACCGGGGAGCTGTTTTTT
TRBJ1-5	NA	TRBV28	NA	CASSLLRGQPQHF	TGTGCCAGCAGCCTACTACGGGGTCAGCCCCAGCATTTT
TRBJ2-5	NA	TRBV11-2	NA	CASSLSGSGRETQYF	TGTGCCAGCAGCTTATCGGGTAGCGGTAGAGAGACCCAGTACTTC